This T cell receptor beta chain was retrieved from a study of cytomegalovirus exposure and HLA in healthy donors. Study as a whole: Earlier work reported 117 million unique TCR beta sequences from about 190 million T cells. Study results and caveats: Cytomegalovirus status was reportedly diagnosed by the classifier with high specificity and sensitivity.

13 Jbeta primers and 60 Vbeta primers were used for the PCR. This table comes from immunoSEQ multiplex PCR, and its TCRdb copy is limited to in-frame clones, with some not included. The sample includes 150,000 or so clones, 75% to 85% of them seen just once. For this clone: Its antigen remains unidentified.

The origin of this receptor is a young man in good health and CMV-seropositive. The sample taken for sequencing was PBMCs.

This CDR3 is CASVPGTSFNEQFF. CDR3 DNA: TGTGCCAGCGTACCCGGGACTAGCTTCAATGAGCAGTTCTTC. V is TRBV28 and J is TRBJ2-1; TRBD2 matches 9 bases. The CDR3 is made up of 14 amino acids. The V gene end was trimmed by 8 bases and the J gene end by 6 bases; junction bases not matched to a gene: 8. Germline assignment: CDR1 MDHEN and CDR2 SYDVKM.